These 10 T cell receptor beta chains were sequenced from one sample in a study of blood T cell repertoires in COVID-19. Profiling relied on immunoSEQ multiplex PCR, and the TCRdb table lists in-frame clones only, not all of them. The sample includes approximately 190,000 clones, over 75% of them seen just once. The sequenced sample consisted of peripheral blood. The receptors stem from a woman aged 40 to 49 who had recovered from COVID-19.

This clone occurred once. The chain links TRBV28 to TRBJ1-1; 8 bases fit TRBD1. The germline V gene has CDR1 MDHEN and CDR2 SYDVKM. V lost 8 bases, J lost 2 bases, and 4 bases stayed unmatched. The CDR3 runs to 13 residues. For the CDR3, the DNA is TGTGCCAGCCGCGGGACAGGTAACACTGAAGCTTTCTTT. Translation gives CASRGTGNTEAFF.

The rearrangement uses TRBV20-1 and TRBJ1-1; D is uncertain. Germline-derived CDR1 and CDR2 are DFQATT and SNEGSKA (reference sequence). Trimming took 3 bases from V and 1 from J, leaving 9 bases between them. The CDR3 is 13 amino acids. This CDR3 is CSASDGGNTEAFF. In nucleotides, the CDR3 is TGCAGTGCTAGTGACGGTGGGAACACTGAAGCTTTCTTT.

V and J are TRBV14 and TRBJ1-1; TRBD1 might be the D (5 bases). The ends were cut back, 2 bases at V and 3 bases at J, with 10 bases in the middle. This CDR3 is built from 14 residues. Germline V gene lookup returns CDR1 SGHDN and CDR2 FVKESK. The CDR3 loop reads CASSQSRGYTEAFF. The CDR3 DNA reads TGTGCCAGCAGCCAATCCCGGGGGTACACTGAAGCTTTCTTT.

The V call is TRBV29-1, the J call TRBJ1-4; no firm D call. Between the trimmed V and J ends, which lost 3 bases and 5 bases, there was a span of 4 bases. There are 11 residues in the CDR3. Germline CDR1 is SQVTM and CDR2 is ANQGSEA. CDR3 bases: TGCAGCGTTGACCTAAATGAAAAACTGTTTTTT. Protein sequence: CSVDLNEKLFF.

This chain's CDR3 is CASSLKLGQGNQPQHF. CDR3 bases: TGTGCCAGCAGCTTAAAGCTGGGACAGGGCAATCAGCCCCAGCATTTT. V usage is TRBV7-2 and J usage is TRBJ1-5; 8 bases map to TRBD1. The CDR3 loop spans 16 amino acids. J was trimmed by 2 bases and V by 2 bases; bases with no gene match: 5. The germline V gene has CDR1 SGHTA and CDR2 FQGNSA.

The genes are TRBV7-3 and TRBJ1-3, with D perhaps TRBD1 (6 bases). The germline V gene has CDR1 SGHTA and CDR2 FQGTGA. CDR3 size: 18 residues. Trimming removed 0 bases from V and 0 bases from J, with 15 bases in between. CDR3 loop: CASSLTGRGAASGNTIYF. The CDR3 bases are TGTGCCAGCAGCTTAACTGGTCGGGGGGCCGCCTCTGGAAACACCATATATTTT.

The chain is built from TRBV4-2 and TRBJ2-1; TRBD2 agrees at 7 bases. The germline CDR1 and CDR2 sequences are LGHNA and YNFKEQ. The CDR3 is 18 residues long. Trimming cost V 1 base and J 4 bases; bases outside gene matches: 13. Here the CDR3 reads CASSQALGLGEGYNEQFF. The CDR3 nucleotides are TGTGCCAGCAGCCAAGCTCTGGGACTGGGGGAGGGATACAATGAGCAGTTCTTC.

The chain is built from TRBV3-1 (or the pseudogene TRBV3-2) and TRBJ2-7, with 8 bases fitting TRBD1. The trim removed 4 bases at V and 4 bases at J, leaving 6 bases unmatched. The CDR3 consists of 14 residues. The germline CDR1 and CDR2 sequences are LGHDT and YNNKEL (reference sequence). Written as DNA, the CDR3 is TGTGCCAGCAGCCCGTTGGGACAGGTTTACGAGCAGTACTTC. This gives the protein CASSPLGQVYEQYF.

J is TRBJ2-1 and V is TRBV7-2, with TRBD2 matching over 8 bases. This CDR3 region has 15 residues. The V and J ends lost 3 bases and 2 bases, in that order; junction bases with no gene match: 3. CDR1 is SGHTA, CDR2 FQGNSA, per germline. The CDR3 DNA is TGTGCCAGCAGCTTCGGGACTAGTACCTACAATGAGCAGTTCTTC. Its protein is CASSFGTSTYNEQFF.

This clone was observed once. V usage is TRBV18 and J usage is TRBJ1-1; TRBD1 is a possible D gene (5 bases). V lost 5 bases and J lost 1, with 8 bases in between. The CDR3 is made up of 13 amino acids. Germline CDR1 is KGHSH and CDR2 is LQKENI. This CDR3 reads CASSTDRNTEAFF. The CDR3 region has the DNA TGTGCCAGCTCAACCGACAGGAACACTGAAGCTTTCTTT.